These 8 T cell receptor beta chains were sequenced from one sample in a study of blood T cell repertoires in COVID-19. Repertoires were generated with immunoSEQ multiplex PCR, while TCRdb's copy carries only in-frame clones and drops some. This table holds about 51,000 clones, less than 90% found once. Sequences were obtained from peripheral blood. These receptors all stem from a man aged 60 to 69 with acute or convalescent COVID-19.

This rearrangement joins TRBV24-1 to TRBJ2-3; the D gene is possibly TRBD2 (5 bases). This CDR3 region has 17 residues. Trimming pared 0 bases from V and 0 bases from J, leaving 12 bases between. Looked up from germline, CDR1 is KGHDR and CDR2 is SFDVKD. The CDR3 reads CATSDLRAGPSTDTQYF. The CDR3 DNA reads TGTGCCACCAGTGATTTGCGGGCGGGTCCCAGCACAGATACGCAGTATTTT.

The chain couples TRBV3-1 (or the pseudogene TRBV3-2) to TRBJ1-2, with D hard to call. There are 19 residues in the CDR3. Germline lookup yields CDR1 LGHDT and CDR2 YNNKEL (reference sequence). Between the trimmed V and J ends, which lost 4 bases and 4 bases, there was a span of 28 bases. The CDR3 reads CASSLIAAGVTTGGYGYTF. CDR3 in DNA: TGTGCCAGCAGCCTCATTGCGGCCGGGGTTACCACCGGCGGCTATGGCTACACCTTC.

The genes are TRBV9 and TRBJ2-7; D gene ambiguous. The V gene lost 0 bases and the J gene lost 2 bases, with 9 bases spanning the gap. The CDR3 extends over 14 amino acids. The germline gives CDR1 SGDLS, CDR2 YYNGEE. DNA for the CDR3: TGTGCCAGCAGCGTAGGTACTGGAGCCTACGAGCAGTACTTC. Translation gives CASSVGTGAYEQYF.

In DNA, the CDR3 is TGTGCCAGCAGACCCGGGACAGATACGCAGTATTTT. Amino acid sequence: CASRPGTDTQYF. The chain has TRBV6-1 and TRBJ2-3, with D hard to call. The germline CDR1 and CDR2 sequences are MNHNS and SASEGT. Trimming left V 6 bases short and J 3 bases short, with 7 bases between. This CDR3 has 12 residues.

The chain combines TRBV6-5 with TRBJ2-7, with a possible D match to TRBD1 (5 bases). The V gene lost 2 bases and the J gene lost 7 bases, with 15 bases spanning the gap. Germline CDR1 and CDR2: MNHEY and SVGAGI. The CDR3 loop spans 14 amino acids. The CDR3 sequence: CASSYGAQGLEQYF. The CDR3 DNA sequence: TGTGCCAGCAGTTACGGAGCTCAGGGTTTGGAGCAGTACTTC.

The chain recombines TRBV2 with TRBJ2-7, with 7 nucleotides matching TRBD1. From germline, CDR1 is SNHLY and CDR2 FYNNEI. With 2 bases clipped from V and 6 bases from J, the junction kept 7 bases outside the gene matches. CDR3 size: 14 residues. The CDR3 is CASSERTGGGEQYF. The DNA of the CDR3 is TGTGCCAGCAGTGAAAGGACAGGAGGCGGCGAGCAGTACTTC.

The V call is TRBV28, the J call TRBJ1-5; D is uncertain. The germline CDR1 and CDR2 sequences are MDHEN and SYDVKM. Deletions cut 5 bases from V and 5 bases from J, with 4 bases between. The length of the CDR3 is 11 residues. The CDR3 region is CASSTHQPQHF. CDR3 nucleotide sequence: TGTGCCAGCAGTACACATCAGCCCCAGCATTTT.

This clone was detected only a few times. The CDR3 DNA reads as TGTGCCAGCACGACGGGGGTTTCCAATGAGCAGTTCTTC. Encoded protein: CASTTGVSNEQFF. The rearrangement joins TRBV2 to TRBJ2-1, with D perhaps TRBD2 (6 bases). The CDR3 sequence is 13 residues long. V was pared by 7 bases and J by 6 bases, with 13 bases between. CDR1 and CDR2 (germline): SNHLY, FYNNEI.